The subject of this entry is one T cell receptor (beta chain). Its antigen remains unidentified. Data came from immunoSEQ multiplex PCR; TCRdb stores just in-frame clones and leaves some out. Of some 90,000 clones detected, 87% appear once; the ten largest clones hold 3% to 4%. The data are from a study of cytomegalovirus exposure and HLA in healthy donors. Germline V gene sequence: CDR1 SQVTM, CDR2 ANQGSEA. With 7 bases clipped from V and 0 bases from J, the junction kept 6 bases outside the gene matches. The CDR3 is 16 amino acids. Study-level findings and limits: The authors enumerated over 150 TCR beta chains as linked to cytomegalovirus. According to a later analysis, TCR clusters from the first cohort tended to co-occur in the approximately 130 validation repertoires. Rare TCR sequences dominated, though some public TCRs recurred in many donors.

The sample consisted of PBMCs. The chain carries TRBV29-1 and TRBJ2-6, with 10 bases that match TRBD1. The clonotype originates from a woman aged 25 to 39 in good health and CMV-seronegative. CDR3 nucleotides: TGCAGCGCCAGACAGGGGGCAAGCTCTGGGGCCAACGTCCTGACTTTC. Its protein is CSARQGASSGANVLTF.